This T cell receptor (beta chain) comes out of a study of vaccination effects on CD4 cells after COVID-19. On this clone itself: Its antigen is still unknown.

The method was immunoSEQ multiplex PCR; TCRdb's version includes in-frame clones alone and lacks a portion of them. The repertoire includes under 35,000 clones, approximately 69% of them detected once, and about 8.1% sits in the top ten. Before sequencing, viral peptide pools were used by the ViraFEST assay to expand antigen-specific CD4+ T cells. When around nine days of culture had elapsed, CD4+ T cells were isolated. It was two doses of either the BNT162b2 or mRNA-1273 vaccine that participants received. The clonotype originates from a human donor who received a COVID-19 vaccine. Material: CD4+ T cells from PBMCs cultured with SARS-CoV-2 spike peptides, obtained after COVID-19 vaccination.

CDR3 sequence: CASSIRDRVAMGNQPQHF. The CDR3 DNA follows: TGTGCCAGTAGTATAAGGGACAGGGTAGCTATGGGCAATCAGCCCCAGCATTTT. The J gene is TRBJ1-5, the V gene TRBV19; 9 bases match TRBD1. Per the germline V gene, CDR1 is LNHDA and CDR2 is SQIVND (reference sequence). The CDR3 is made up of 18 amino acids. The V gene end was trimmed by 2 bases and the J gene end by 2 bases; junction bases not matched to a gene: 10.